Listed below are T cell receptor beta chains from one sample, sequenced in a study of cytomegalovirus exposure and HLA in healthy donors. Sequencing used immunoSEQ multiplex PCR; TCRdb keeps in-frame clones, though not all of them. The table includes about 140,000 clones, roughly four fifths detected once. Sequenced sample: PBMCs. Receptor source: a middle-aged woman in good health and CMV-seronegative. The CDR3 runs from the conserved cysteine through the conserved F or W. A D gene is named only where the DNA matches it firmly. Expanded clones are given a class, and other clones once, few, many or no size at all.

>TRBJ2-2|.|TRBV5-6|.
CASRNTKGGGELFF
TGTGCCAGCAGAAATACTAAGGGAGGCGGGGAGCTGTTTTTT
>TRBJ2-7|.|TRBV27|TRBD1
CASTAGTGLEQYF
TGTGCCAGCACTGCCGGGACAGGGCTCGAGCAGTACTTC
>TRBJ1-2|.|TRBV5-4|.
CASSFERESGYTF
TGTGCCAGCAGCTTCGAAAGGGAGTCAGGCTACACCTTC
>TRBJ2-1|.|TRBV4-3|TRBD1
CASSHGQGDEQFF
TGCGCCAGCAGCCATGGACAGGGGGATGAGCAGTTCTTC
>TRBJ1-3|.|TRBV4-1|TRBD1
CASSQPGQGRNTIYF
TGCGCCAGCAGCCAACCGGGACAGGGCAGAAACACCATATATTTT
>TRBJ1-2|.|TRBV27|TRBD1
CASSEQGLYGYTF
TGTGCCAGCAGTGAACAGGGGCTCTATGGCTACACCTTC
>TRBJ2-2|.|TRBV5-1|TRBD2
CASRQNPGLAGKNTGELFF
TGCGCCAGCAGACAGAACCCGGGACTAGCGGGAAAGAACACCGGGGAGCTGTTTTTT
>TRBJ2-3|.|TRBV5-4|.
CASSLTISGTDTQYF
TGTGCCAGCAGCTTGACAATAAGTGGCACAGATACGCAGTATTTT
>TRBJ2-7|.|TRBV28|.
CASSNERLLEQYF
TGTGCCAGCAGTAATGAGCGGTTGCTCGAGCAGTACTTC
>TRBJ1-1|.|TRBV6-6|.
CASRGQAMNTEAFF
TGTGCCAGCAGAGGACAAGCCATGAACACTGAAGCTTTCTTT
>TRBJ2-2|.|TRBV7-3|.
CASSPRRPGELFF
TGTGCCAGCAGCCCCCGTCGTCCCGGGGAGCTGTTTTTT
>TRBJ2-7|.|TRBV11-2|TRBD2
CASSPGLAGGLSSYEQYF
TGTGCCAGCAGCCCAGGCCTAGCGGGAGGCCTGAGCTCCTACGAGCAGTACTTC
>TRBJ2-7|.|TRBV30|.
CAWSAGSSSYEQYF
TGTGCCTGGAGTGCCGGGTCGAGCTCCTACGAGCAGTACTTC
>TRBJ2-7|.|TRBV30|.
CAWSALREQYF
TGTGCCTGGAGTGCCCTCCGTGAGCAGTACTTC
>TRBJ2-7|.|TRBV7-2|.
CASRLTASYEQYF
TGTGCCAGCAGACTGACAGCCTCCTACGAGCAGTACTTC
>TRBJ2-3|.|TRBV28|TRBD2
CASSLGTRDDTQYF
TGTGCCAGCAGTTTAGGGACTAGGGATGATACACAGTATTTT
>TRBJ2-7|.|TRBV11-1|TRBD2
CASSLYRTSAFQEQYF
TGTGCCAGCAGCTTATACCGGACTAGCGCGTTTCAAGAGCAGTACTTC
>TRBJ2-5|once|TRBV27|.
CASSLSRAHQETQYF
TGTGCCAGCAGTTTATCCAGGGCCCACCAAGAGACCCAGTACTTC
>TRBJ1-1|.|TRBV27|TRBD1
CASSLRAGGTEAFF
TGTGCCAGCAGTTTACGCGCAGGGGGGACTGAAGCTTTCTTT
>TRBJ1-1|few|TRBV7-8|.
CASSLGGHRLNTEAFF
TGTGCCAGCAGCTTAGGGGGCCACAGGCTGAACACTGAAGCTTTCTTT
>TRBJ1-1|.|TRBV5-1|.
CASSLEGNTEAFF
TGCGCCAGCAGCTTAGAGGGGAACACTGAAGCTTTCTTT
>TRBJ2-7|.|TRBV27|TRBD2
CASRLLAAPYEQYF
TGTGCCAGCAGACTCCTAGCGGCCCCCTACGAGCAGTACTTC
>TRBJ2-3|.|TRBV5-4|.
CASTTDTDTQYF
TGTGCCAGCACTACAGACACAGATACGCAGTATTTT
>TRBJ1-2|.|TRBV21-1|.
CASKEGDGYTF
TGTGCCAGCAAAGAAGGGGATGGCTACACCTTC
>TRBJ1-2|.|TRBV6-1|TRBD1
CASRPTGGAWGYTF
TGTGCCAGCAGGCCTACAGGGGGCGCGTGGGGCTACACCTTC
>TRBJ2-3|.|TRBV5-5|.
CASSLEYRGDTQYF
TGTGCCAGCAGCTTGGAGTACCGGGGAGATACGCAGTATTTT
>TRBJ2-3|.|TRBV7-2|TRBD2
CASSWTSGSTDTQYF
TGTGCCAGCAGCTGGACTAGCGGGAGTACTGATACGCAGTATTTT
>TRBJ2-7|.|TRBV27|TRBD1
CASSSDRRAYEQYF
TGTGCCAGCAGTTCGGACAGGCGAGCCTACGAGCAGTACTTC
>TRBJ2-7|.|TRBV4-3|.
CASSQDREAGSSYEQYF
TGCGCCAGCAGCCAAGATAGGGAGGCAGGGAGCTCCTACGAGCAGTACTTC
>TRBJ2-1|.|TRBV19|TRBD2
CASSPRSGNLNEQFF
TGTGCCAGTAGTCCTAGGAGCGGGAATCTGAATGAGCAGTTCTTC
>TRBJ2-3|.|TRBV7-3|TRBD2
CASSLWAGGGTNTQYF
TGTGCCAGCAGCTTATGGGCGGGAGGTGGCACAAATACGCAGTATTTT
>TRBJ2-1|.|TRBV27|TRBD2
CASSPTPGTTYNNEQFF
TGTGCCAGCAGCCCGACTCCAGGGACTACATATAACAATGAGCAGTTCTTC
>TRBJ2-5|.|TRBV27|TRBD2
CASSPRLAGEQETQYF
TGTGCCAGCAGTCCCCGACTAGCGGGAGAACAAGAGACCCAGTACTTC
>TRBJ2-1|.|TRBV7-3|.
CASSLAGNSYNEQFF
TGTGCCAGCAGCTTAGCCGGGAACTCCTACAATGAGCAGTTCTTC
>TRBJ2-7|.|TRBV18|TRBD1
CASSPGQPSASYEQYF
TGTGCCAGCTCCCCGGGACAGCCCTCGGCGTCCTACGAGCAGTACTTC
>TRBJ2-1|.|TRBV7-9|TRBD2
CASSLLGGSGYNEQFF
TGTGCCAGCAGCTTACTGGGCGGGAGCGGTTACAATGAGCAGTTCTTC
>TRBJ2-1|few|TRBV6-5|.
CASSYGGGANNEQFF
TGTGCCAGCAGTTACGGTGGCGGGGCTAACAATGAGCAGTTCTTC
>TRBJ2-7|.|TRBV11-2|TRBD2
CATGLGRVYEQYF
TGTGCCACCGGTCTGGGGAGGGTATACGAGCAGTACTTC
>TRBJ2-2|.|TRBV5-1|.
CASSLVLSSENTGELFF
TGCGCCAGCAGCTTGGTGTTATCCAGCGAGAACACCGGGGAGCTGTTTTTT
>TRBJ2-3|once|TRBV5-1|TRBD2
CASSNPSGRDTDTQYF
TGCGCCAGCAGCAACCCTAGCGGGAGGGACACAGATACGCAGTATTTT
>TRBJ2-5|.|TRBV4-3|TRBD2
CASSQVGRERGPQETQYF
TGCGCCAGCAGCCAAGTCGGGCGGGAGAGGGGTCCCCAGGAGACCCAGTACTTC
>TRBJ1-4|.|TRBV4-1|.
CASSQDPRETNEKLFF
TGCGCCAGCAGCCAAGATCCCAGGGAAACTAATGAAAAACTGTTTTTT
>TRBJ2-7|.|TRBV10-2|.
CASSELEVDYEQYF
TGCGCCAGCAGTGAGTTAGAGGTAGACTACGAGCAGTACTTC